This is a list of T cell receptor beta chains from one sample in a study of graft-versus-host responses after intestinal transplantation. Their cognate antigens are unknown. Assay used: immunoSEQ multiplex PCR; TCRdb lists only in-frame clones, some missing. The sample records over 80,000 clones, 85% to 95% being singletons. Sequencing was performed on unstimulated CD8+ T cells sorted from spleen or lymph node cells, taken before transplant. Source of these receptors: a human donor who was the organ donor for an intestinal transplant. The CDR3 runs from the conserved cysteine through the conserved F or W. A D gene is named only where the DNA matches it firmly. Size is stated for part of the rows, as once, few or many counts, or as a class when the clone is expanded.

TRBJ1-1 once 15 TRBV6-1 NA TGTGCCAGCAGTGCGCCCCGGGGTTTCTACACTGAAGCTTTCTTT CASSAPRGFYTEAFF
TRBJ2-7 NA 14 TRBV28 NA TGTGCCAGCAGTTTAATGGTAGCCTTATACGAGCAGTACTTC CASSLMVALYEQYF
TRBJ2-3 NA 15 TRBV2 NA TGTGCCAGCAGTGACCCCAGGCACGGCACAGATACGCAGTATTTT CASSDPRHGTDTQYF
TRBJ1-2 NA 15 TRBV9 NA TGTGCCAGCAACAACTTGGTGGCAGGGGATTATGGCTACACCTTC CASNNLVAGDYGYTF
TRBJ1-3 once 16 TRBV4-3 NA TGCGCCAGCAGCCAAGATCACAGGATGGGTGGAAACACCATATATTTT CASSQDHRMGGNTIYF
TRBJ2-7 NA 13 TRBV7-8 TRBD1 TGTGCCAGCAGCGTGGACAGGGGCTACGAGCAGTACTTC CASSVDRGYEQYF
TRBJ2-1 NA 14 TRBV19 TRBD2 TGTGCCAGTAGCGGACTAGCGGGGGGGCTGGAGCAGTTCTTC CASSGLAGGLEQFF
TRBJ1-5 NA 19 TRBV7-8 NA TGTGCCAGCAGCTTAGCGGGGGTATTCAGGGGCTATAGCAATCAGCCCCAGCATTTT CASSLAGVFRGYSNQPQHF
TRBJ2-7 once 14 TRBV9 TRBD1 TGTGCCAGCAGCTCCCGGACAGGGGACTACGAGCAGTACTTC CASSSRTGDYEQYF
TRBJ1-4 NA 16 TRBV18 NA TGTGCCAGCTCACCTATATGGACACTTGTGAATGAAAAACTGTTTTTT CASSPIWTLVNEKLFF
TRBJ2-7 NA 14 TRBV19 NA TGTGCCAGTAGTATAGCCTTCGGGACCTACGAGCAGTACTTC CASSIAFGTYEQYF
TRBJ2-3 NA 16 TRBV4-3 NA TGCGCCAGCAGCCAAGATGTGGGGGGGGCCAGGGATACGCAGTATTTT CASSQDVGGARDTQYF
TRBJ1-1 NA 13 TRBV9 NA TGTGCCAGCAGCGTCGCCTCCAGGGGACAAGCTTTCTTT CASSVASRGQAFF
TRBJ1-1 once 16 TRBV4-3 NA TGCGCCAGCAGCCACGGACAGTTGGGGATGAACACTGAAGCTTTCTTT CASSHGQLGMNTEAFF
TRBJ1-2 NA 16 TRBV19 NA TGTGCCAGTGCCCCGTTTGGAGGGGCGGTAGACTATGGCTACACCTTC CASAPFGGAVDYGYTF
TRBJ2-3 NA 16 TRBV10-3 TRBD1 TGTGCCATCAACGTCGTCGAGAGACAGGGACACAATACGCAGTATTTT CAINVVERQGHNTQYF
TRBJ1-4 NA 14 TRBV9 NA TGTGCCAGCAGCGTAGGACAAACTAATGAAAAACTGTTTTTT CASSVGQTNEKLFF
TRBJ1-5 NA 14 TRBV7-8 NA TGTGCCAGCAGCATCGGACAGAGCAATCAGCCCCAGCATTTT CASSIGQSNQPQHF
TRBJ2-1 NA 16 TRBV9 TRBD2 TGTGCCAGCAGCGGCCCTAGCGGGGGCGCGGAATCGCCCTCGTTCTTC CASSGPSGGAESPSFF
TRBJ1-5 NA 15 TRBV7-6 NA TGTGCCAGCAGCTTAGCCGAAGGGGGCAATCAGCCCCAGCATTTT CASSLAEGGNQPQHF
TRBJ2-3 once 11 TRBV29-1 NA TGCAGCGTTGTGGCGGCCGATACGCAGTATTTT CSVVAADTQYF
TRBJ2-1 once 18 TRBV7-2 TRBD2 TGTGCCAGCAGCCCAAAAGGACTAGCGGGGGGGAATTACAATGAGCAGTTCTTC CASSPKGLAGGNYNEQFF
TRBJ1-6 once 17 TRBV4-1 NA TGCGCCAGCAGCCAAGATTCCGGGAACCCGTATAATTCACCCCTCCACTTT CASSQDSGNPYNSPLHF
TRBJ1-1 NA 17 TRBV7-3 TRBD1 TGTGCCAGCAGCCATCCTCGACAGGGACCTCCTAACACTGAAGCTTTCTTT CASSHPRQGPPNTEAFF
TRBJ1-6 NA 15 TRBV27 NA TGTGCCAGCAGTACCTGGACTGAGGATAATTCACCCCTCCACTTT CASSTWTEDNSPLHF
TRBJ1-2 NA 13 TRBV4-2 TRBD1 TGTGCCAGCAGCCAAGGACAGGGTAATGGCTACACCTTC CASSQGQGNGYTF
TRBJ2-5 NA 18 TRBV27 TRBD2 TGTGCCAGCAGTCCCCTCCCCCTAATAGCGGGGGGTCAAGAGACCCAGTACTTC CASSPLPLIAGGQETQYF
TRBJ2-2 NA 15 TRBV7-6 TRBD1 TGTGCCAGCATCCCCGACAGGGGGGATACCGGGGAGCTGTTTTTT CASIPDRGDTGELFF
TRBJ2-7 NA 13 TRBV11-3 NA TGTGCCAGCAGCTTAATGCAGGGGGGCGAGCAGTACTTC CASSLMQGGEQYF
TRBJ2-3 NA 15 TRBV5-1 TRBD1 TGCGCCAGCAGCTTGGGGACAGGGGCTTATGATACGCAGTATTTT CASSLGTGAYDTQYF
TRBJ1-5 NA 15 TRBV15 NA TGTGCCACCAGCAGATCGCAGGCCAGCAATCAGCCCCAGCATTTT CATSRSQASNQPQHF
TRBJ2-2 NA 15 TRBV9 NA TGTGCCAGCAGCGTAGGTGGAGGGAACACCGGGGAGCTGTTTTTT CASSVGGGNTGELFF
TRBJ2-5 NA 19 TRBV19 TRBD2 TGTGCCAGTAGTCCGGCGGGGACTAGCGATCTGTTCCGTCCAGAGACCCAGTACTTC CASSPAGTSDLFRPETQYF
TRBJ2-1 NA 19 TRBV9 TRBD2 TGTGCCAGCAGCGTAGATGGCGGGGGGGCCGAAAGGGCCTACAATGAGCAGTTCTTC CASSVDGGGAERAYNEQFF
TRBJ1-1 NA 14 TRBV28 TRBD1 TGTGCCAGCAGCCCGACAGGGGGAAACACTGAAGCTTTCTTT CASSPTGGNTEAFF
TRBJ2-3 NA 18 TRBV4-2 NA TGTGCCAGCAGCCAAGATGTCCCCTTAGTCATGAGCACAGATACGCAGTATTTT CASSQDVPLVMSTDTQYF
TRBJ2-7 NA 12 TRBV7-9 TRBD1 TGTGCCAGCAGCTACGGGACAGGGGATCAGTACTTC CASSYGTGDQYF
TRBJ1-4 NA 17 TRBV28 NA TGTGCCAGCAGTACATATTACCATGCGGAAACTAATGAAAAACTGTTTTTT CASSTYYHAETNEKLFF
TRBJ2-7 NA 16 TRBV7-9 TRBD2 TGTGCCAGCAGCTATAACTCAGCGGGGGGCCGATACGAGCAGTACTTC CASSYNSAGGRYEQYF
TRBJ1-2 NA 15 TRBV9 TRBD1 TGTGCCAGCAGCGGTTACAGGGGGCATGGCTATGGCTACACCTTC CASSGYRGHGYGYTF
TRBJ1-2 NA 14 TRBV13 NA TGTGCCAGCAGCTTAGGACAGGGTTATTATGGCTACACCTTC CASSLGQGYYGYTF
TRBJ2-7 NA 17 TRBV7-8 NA TGTGCCAGCAGCTCCTCCCCCTCGGACACCAGTAGATACGAGCAGTACTTC CASSSSPSDTSRYEQYF
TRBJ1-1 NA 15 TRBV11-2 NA TGTGCCAGCAGCTTAGAGAAACATTTGACTTCTGAAGCTTTCTTT CASSLEKHLTSEAFF
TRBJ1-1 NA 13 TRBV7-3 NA TGTGCCAGCAGCATATTAGCGAACACTGAAGCTTTCTTT CASSILANTEAFF
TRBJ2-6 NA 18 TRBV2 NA TGTGCCAACCTGGGGCCCGACAGCCCGACTTCTGGGGCCAACGTCCTGACTTTC CANLGPDSPTSGANVLTF
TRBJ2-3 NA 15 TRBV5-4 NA TGTGCCAGCAGCTTAGCGGCAGGTAACACAGATACGCAGTATTTT CASSLAAGNTDTQYF
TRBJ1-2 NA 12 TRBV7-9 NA TGTGCCTGCGCGGGGCAGCCCTATGGCTACACCTTC CACAGQPYGYTF
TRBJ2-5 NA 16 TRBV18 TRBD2 TGTGCCAGCTCACTCTTCCTTAGCGGGAGCCAAGAGACCCAGTACTTC CASSLFLSGSQETQYF
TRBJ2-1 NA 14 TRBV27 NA TGTGCCAGCAGTTTCTCGCAGATTAACAATGAGCAGTTCTTC CASSFSQINNEQFF
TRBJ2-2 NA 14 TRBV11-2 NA TGTGCCAGCAGCCCCCGGACAGGGAGGGAGGAGCTGTTTTTT CASSPRTGREELFF
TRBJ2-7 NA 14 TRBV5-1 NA TGCGCCAGCAGCTTGGGGGACACCCTTTACGAGCAGTACTTC CASSLGDTLYEQYF
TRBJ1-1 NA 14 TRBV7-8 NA TGTGCCAGCAGCTTATCGAGGGACAAACGTGAAGCTTTCTTT CASSLSRDKREAFF
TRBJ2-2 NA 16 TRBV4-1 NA TGCGCCAGCAGCCCTATGGGGGGGGGCAAAACCGGGGAGCTGTTTTTT CASSPMGGGKTGELFF
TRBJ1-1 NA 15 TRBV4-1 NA TGCGCCAGCAGCCAACGGGGGGGCGCGGACACTGAAGCTTTCTTT CASSQRGGADTEAFF
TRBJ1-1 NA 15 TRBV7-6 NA TGTGCCAGCAGCCCGTCGGACAGATTGAACACTGAAGCTTTCTTT CASSPSDRLNTEAFF